Below, one TCR beta chain is given with its context. TCRdb re-called the 5' RACE reads with MiXCR, one entry per CDR3 protein. The table has hundreds of thousands of distinct CDR3 sequences, about 4% seen once. The record originates from a study of T cells after yellow fever vaccination. The CDR3 runs to 15 residues. The ends were cut back, 2 bases at V and 4 bases at J, with 13 bases in the middle. Germline loops: CDR1 LGHDT, CDR2 YNNKEL (reference sequence). Material: PBMCs, obtained 5 days after the yellow fever booster vaccination. The V call is TRBV3-1, the J call TRBJ2-3; no clear D gene. This TCR was recovered from a young man who received the YFV17D yellow fever vaccine. CDR3: CASSQRPGKADTQYF. The DNA for the CDR3 is TGTGCCAGCAGCCAAAGGCCTGGAAAGGCAGATACGCAGTATTTT.